This TCR beta chain was profiled in a study of blood T cells in healthy people across ages. This clonotype showed up just a few times. The trim removed 5 bases at V and 7 bases at J, leaving 7 bases unmatched. This CDR3 has 13 residues. A J-beta primer mix and a sample-barcoded 5' primer were used in a second PCR of about 7 to 11 cycles. TCRdb re-called the 5' RACE reads through MiXCR, storing one row per CDR3 protein. The sample shows 700,000 or so distinct CDR3 sequences, about 20% of them seen only once. The sequencing sample was made of blood. The chain links TRBV12-3 or TRBV12-4 to TRBJ1-2; TRBD1 matches at 7 bases. The clonotype comes from a man between 65 and 85 years old in good health. The CDR3 DNA sequence: TGTGCCAGCAGTACGGGACAGTTTACTGGCTACACCTTC. It yields the protein CASSTGQFTGYTF.